The next 2 T cell receptor beta chains were all read from a single sample in a study of glioma-infiltrating T cells. TCR alpha and beta CDR3 regions were amplified from RNA using iRepertoire nested multiplex PCR. TCRdb fed the multiplex PCR reads into MiXCR, producing one record per CDR3 protein. The table has around 190,000 distinct CDR3 sequences, more than 35% seen once. The sequenced material came from glioma tissue, nonneoplastic brain tissue, or PBMCs (not recorded which). The receptors shown here come from a human donor with low-grade glioma or glioblastoma, undergoing nonglioma brain surgery, or in good health (not recorded which).

This clonotype was detected a few times. The chain uses TRBV9 and TRBJ1-2; 8 bases line up with TRBD1. The V gene's germline CDR1 is SGDLS and CDR2 YYNGEE. The CDR3 sequence is 14 residues long. Unmatched junction bases numbered 2, after V lost 0 bases and J lost 4 bases. Here the CDR3 DNA reads TGTGCCAGCAGCGTAGATGGACAGGGCTATGGCTACACCTTC. Translating it yields CASSVDGQGYGYTF.

The rearrangement joins TRBV15 to TRBJ2-7; a possible D gene is TRBD2 (7 bases). Trimming shortened V by 5 bases and J by 5 bases, and 25 bases separated the two germline ends. The germline V gene encodes CDR1 LNHNV and CDR2 YYDKDF (reference sequence). This CDR3 is 17 amino acids long. CDR3 coding DNA: TGTGCCACCAGCCCTACCGGAGGGGGGGCGGCCGAGGACGAGCAGTACTTC. It encodes CATSPTGGGAAEDEQYF.